There are many counts of the clone carrying this T cell receptor beta chain. The sample originates from a study of T cells in Graves' hyperthyroidism and ophthalmopathy. RNA transcripts were the template for amplifying TCR beta CDR3 regions. Initially, a first-round RT-PCR of the TCR CDR3 employed the HTBI primer set. Each CDR3 protein gets one entry after TCRdb re-called the multiplex PCR reads with MiXCR. This table has 300,000 to 500,000 distinct CDR3 sequences, over 13% appearing once. This CDR3 comprises 15 residues. Trimming took 6 bases from V and 0 from J, leaving 15 bases between them. The germline gives CDR1 MNHNS, CDR2 SASEGT.

The clonotype comes from a man between 50 and 59 years old with Graves' ophthalmopathy. The chain has TRBV6-1 and TRBJ2-7, with D possibly being TRBD1 (5 bases). The sample comprised blood. The CDR3 reads CASRLRAPSSYEQYF. The CDR3 nucleotides are TGTGCCAGCAGACTCAGGGCCCCCAGCTCCTACGAGCAGTACTTC.